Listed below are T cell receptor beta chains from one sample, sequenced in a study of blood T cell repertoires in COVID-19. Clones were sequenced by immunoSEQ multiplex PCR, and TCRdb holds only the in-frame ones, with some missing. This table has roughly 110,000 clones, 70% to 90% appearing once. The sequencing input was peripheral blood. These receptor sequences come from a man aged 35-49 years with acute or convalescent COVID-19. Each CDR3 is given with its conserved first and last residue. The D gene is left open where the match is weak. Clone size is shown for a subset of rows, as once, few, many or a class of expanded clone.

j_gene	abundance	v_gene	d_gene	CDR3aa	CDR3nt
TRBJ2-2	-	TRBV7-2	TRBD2	CASSGQGGIGELFF	TGTGCCAGCAGCGGGCAGGGAGGGATCGGGGAGCTGTTTTTT
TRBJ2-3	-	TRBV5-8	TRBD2	CASSSGLAEGTDTQYF	TGTGCCAGCAGCTCAGGACTAGCGGAGGGCACAGATACGCAGTATTTT
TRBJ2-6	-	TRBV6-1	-	CASSDRIPSSGANVLTF	TGTGCCAGCAGTGACAGGATTCCCAGCTCTGGGGCCAACGTCCTGACTTTC
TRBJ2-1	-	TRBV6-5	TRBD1	CASTLSGGKGNEQFF	TGTGCCAGCACCCTGTCAGGGGGTAAGGGCAATGAGCAGTTCTTC
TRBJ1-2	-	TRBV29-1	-	CSARPRGQFSGYTF	TGCAGCGCCCGGCCCAGGGGCCAATTTTCAGGCTACACCTTC
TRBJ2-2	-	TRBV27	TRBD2	CASSRAGLAGNTGELFF	TGTGCCAGCTCCAGGGCGGGACTAGCGGGGAACACCGGGGAGCTGTTTTTT
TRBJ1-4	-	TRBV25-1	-	CASSESWSGRGKLFF	TGTGCCAGCAGTGAATCGTGGTCAGGCCGGGGAAAACTGTTTTTT
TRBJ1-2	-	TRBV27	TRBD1	CASSSQGGRVYGYTF	TGTGCCAGCAGTTCACAGGGGGGCCGGGTCTATGGCTACACCTTC
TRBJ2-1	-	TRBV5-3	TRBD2	CARSSLAGPYNEQFF	TGTGCCAGAAGCTCACTAGCGGGGCCCTACAATGAGCAGTTCTTC
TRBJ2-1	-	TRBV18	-	CASSSQGGQEQFF	TGTGCCAGCTCCTCCCAAGGTGGGCAGGAGCAGTTCTTC
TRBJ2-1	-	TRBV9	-	CASSQGTGSYNEQFF	TGTGCCAGCAGCCAAGGGACTGGCTCCTACAATGAGCAGTTCTTC
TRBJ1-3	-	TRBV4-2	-	CASSQDVAGYSGNTIYF	TGTGCCAGCAGCCAAGATGTGGCAGGCTATTCTGGAAACACCATATATTTT
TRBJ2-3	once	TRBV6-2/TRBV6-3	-	CASSYQRLPTDTQYF	TGTGCCAGCAGTTACCAACGGTTACCCACAGATACGCAGTATTTT
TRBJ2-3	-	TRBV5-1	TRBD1	CASSRTGGEGTDTQYF	TGCGCCAGCAGCCGGACAGGGGGCGAGGGCACAGATACGCAGTATTTT
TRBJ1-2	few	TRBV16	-	CASSRRKGNYGYTF	TGTGCCAGCAGCCGGAGGAAGGGCAACTATGGCTACACCTTC
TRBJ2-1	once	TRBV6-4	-	CASSDSEAAEQFF	TGTGCCAGCAGTGACTCAGAGGCTGCTGAGCAGTTCTTC
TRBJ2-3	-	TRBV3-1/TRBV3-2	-	CASSHRLVSTDTQYF	TGTGCCAGCAGCCATCGACTAGTTTCAACAGATACGCAGTATTTT
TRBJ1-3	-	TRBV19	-	CASRHDTAGENTIYF	TGTGCCAGTAGGCATGACACGGCTGGCGAAAACACCATATATTTT
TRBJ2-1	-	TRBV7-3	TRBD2	CASSSIAGGHPEQFF	TGTGCCAGCAGCTCCATAGCGGGGGGCCATCCCGAGCAGTTCTTC
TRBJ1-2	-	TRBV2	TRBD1	CASKKRQGASYGYTF	TGTGCCAGCAAAAAAAGACAGGGGGCCAGCTATGGCTACACCTTC
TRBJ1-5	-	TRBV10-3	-	CAISGEDNQPQHF	TGTGCCATCAGTGGTGAGGACAATCAGCCCCAGCATTTT
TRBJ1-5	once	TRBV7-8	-	CASSLSNKQGLRHF	TGTGCCAGCAGCCTTTCGAACAAACAGGGTCTTCGGCATTTT
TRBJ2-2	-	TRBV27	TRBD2	CASSAHPSGGTGELFF	TGTGCCAGCAGTGCCCACCCTAGCGGGGGTACCGGGGAGCTGTTTTTT
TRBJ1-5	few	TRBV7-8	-	CAPDCRPQHF	TGTGCACCTGATTGTAGGCCCCAGCATTTT
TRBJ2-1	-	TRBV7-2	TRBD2	CASSLERLAGYNEQFF	TGTGCCAGCAGCTTAGAGAGACTAGCGGGTTACAATGAGCAGTTCTTC
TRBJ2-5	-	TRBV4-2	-	CASSQGGTHQETQYF	TGTGCCAGCAGCCAAGGGGGGACACACCAAGAGACCCAGTACTTC
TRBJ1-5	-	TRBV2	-	CASSGQRQPQHF	TGTGCCAGCAGTGGACAGAGGCAGCCCCAGCATTTT
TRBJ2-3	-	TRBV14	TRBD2	CASSPPGGSSTDTQYF	TGTGCCAGCAGCCCGCCCGGGGGGTCGAGCACAGATACGCAGTATTTT
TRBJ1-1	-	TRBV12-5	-	CASAGEGALTEAFF	TGTGCTAGTGCCGGCGAGGGCGCGCTTACTGAAGCTTTCTTT
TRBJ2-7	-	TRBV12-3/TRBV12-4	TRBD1	CASKYRGYEQYF	TGTGCCAGCAAGTACAGGGGCTACGAGCAGTACTTC
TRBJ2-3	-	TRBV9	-	CASSVHLDPVGSGQYF	TGTGCCAGCAGCGTCCATCTGGACCCGGTCGGGAGCGGGCAGTATTTT
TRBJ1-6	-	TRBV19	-	CASSIVGLGGSPLHF	TGTGCCAGTAGTATCGTCGGCCTCGGAGGGTCACCCCTCCACTTT
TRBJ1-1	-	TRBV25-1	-	CASRPFGNTEAFF	TGTGCCAGCAGACCCTTCGGGAACACTGAAGCTTTCTTT
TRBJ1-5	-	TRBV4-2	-	CASSPDGSSGGVKPQHF	TGTGCCAGCAGCCCGGACGGGAGTTCGGGGGGTGTAAAGCCCCAGCATTTT
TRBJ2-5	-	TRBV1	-	CTSSQGTSWSGEWLQETQYF	TGCACCAGCAGCCAGGGGACTAGTTGGTCCGGAGAGTGGTTACAAGAGACCCAGTACTTC
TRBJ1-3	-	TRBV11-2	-	CASSPGGFSGNTIYF	TGTGCCAGCAGCCCTGGGGGGTTCTCTGGAAACACCATATATTTT
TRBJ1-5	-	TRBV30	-	CAWSPGLGQPQHF	TGTGCCTGGAGTCCGGGATTGGGGCAGCCCCAGCATTTT
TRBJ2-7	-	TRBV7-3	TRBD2	CASSFSTSGYSEQYF	TGTGCCAGCAGTTTCTCGACTAGCGGGTATTCCGAGCAGTACTTC
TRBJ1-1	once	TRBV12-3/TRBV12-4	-	CASSLLRNTEAFF	TGTGCCAGCAGTTTACTTAGGAACACTGAAGCTTTCTTT
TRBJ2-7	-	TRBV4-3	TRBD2	CASSQDTSGGTEQYF	TGCGCCAGCAGCCAAGATACCAGCGGGGGGACCGAGCAGTACTTC